The 6 T cell receptor beta chains presented below share a single source sample, sequenced in a study of post-analysis software for immune sequencing data. Study-level points and caveats: Patients showed TRBV5-6, TRBV5-1 and TRBV20-1 among 4 or 5 TRBV segments more frequent than in controls.

No cognate antigen is known for these TCRs. Unique molecular identifiers featured in each of the TCR beta cDNA libraries. MiXCR was run by TCRdb on the PCR reads, yielding one entry per CDR3 protein. In the table there are some 890,000 distinct CDR3 sequences, under 70% of which are singletons. Sequences were obtained from blood. These receptors were taken from a girl aged 5 to 17 with multiple sclerosis.

This clonotype was counted only a few times. The chain combines TRBV29-1 with TRBJ2-7; D unclear. In germline, CDR1 is SQVTM, CDR2 ANQGSEA. Trimming removed 4 bases from V and 3 bases from J, with 16 bases in between. The CDR3 loop spans 14 amino acids. The CDR3 DNA sequence: TGCAGCGTTGGGGTTGTTGGTGGGCTCTACGAGCAGTACTTC. Protein: CSVGVVGGLYEQYF.

The rearrangement joins TRBV6-4 to TRBJ2-3; D remains unclear. This CDR3 has 15 residues. Germline V gene lookup returns CDR1 MRHNA and CDR2 SNTAGT. The V end lost 2 bases, the J end lost 2 bases, and 11 bases lay between the germline ends. The CDR3 bases are TGTGCCAGCAGTGACGGCAAAGGGCACACAGATACGCAGTATTTT. This codes for CASSDGKGHTDTQYF.

J is TRBJ2-3 and V is TRBV12-3 or TRBV12-4; the D gene could be TRBD1 or TRBD2 (5 bases each). The V and J ends lost 10 bases and 2 bases respectively, with 19 bases between them. CDR3 length: 15 amino acids. In nucleotides, the CDR3 is TGTGCCACCAAGGCCGGGACCCTCCTCACAGATACGCAGTATTTT. Its translation: CATKAGTLLTDTQYF.

The rearrangement joins TRBV29-1 to TRBJ1-2; 10 bases match TRBD1. The CDR3 covers 15 residues. The germline V gene has CDR1 SQVTM and CDR2 ANQGSEA. J lost 3 bases, V lost 5 bases, and 9 bases had no gene match. The CDR3 protein is CSVFARGQGDYGYTF. CDR3 DNA: TGCAGCGTTTTTGCCCGTGGACAGGGGGACTATGGCTACACCTTC.

This clonotype was picked up a small number of times. This chain joins TRBV6-5 and TRBJ2-7; D possibly uses TRBD1 or TRBD2 (6 bases each). Germline V gives CDR1 MNHEY, CDR2 SVGAGI. V was cut by 0 bases and J by 0 bases, with 15 bases left in between. This CDR3 is 17 amino acids long. Here the CDR3 DNA reads TGTGCCAGCAGTTACTCGAAGAGGGGGGATAGCTCCTACGAGCAGTACTTC. The encoded protein is CASSYSKRGDSSYEQYF.

The V call is TRBV12-3 or TRBV12-4, the J call TRBJ2-1; 9 bases align to TRBD2. With V trimmed by 1 base and J by 5 bases, 6 bases remained unmatched. The CDR3 length is 16 residues. This chain's CDR3 is CASSLGRGGPNNEQFF. The CDR3 DNA sequence: TGTGCCAGCAGTTTAGGGCGGGGGGGCCCCAACAATGAGCAGTTCTTC.